Reported below is one TCR beta chain. The data originate from a study of CD4 and CD8 cells across lung adenocarcinoma regions. Localized lung adenocarcinoma, a non-small cell lung cancer, affected the donors. Trimming removed 4 bases from V and 5 bases from J; junction bases left unmatched: 14. CDR1 is SGHTA and CDR2 is FQGNSA in the germline V gene. The CDR3 contains 17 residues. TCRdb re-analysed the PCR reads in MiXCR, keeping a single row per CDR3 protein. The table has 3,000 to 3,500 distinct CDR3 sequences, around two thirds seen once. The V and J genes are TRBV7-2 and TRBJ2-5; 9 nucleotides match TRBD2. The source is a male donor with lung adenocarcinoma. The CD4 and CD8 labels of this study may be unreliable. The sequenced sample consisted of CD4+ T cells from the margin of a lung tumor. The CDR3 nucleotides are TGTGCCAGCAGCTCCCCCAGGGGCGGGGGGGCTCGTGAGACCCAGTACTTC. The encoded protein is CASSSPRGGGARETQYF.